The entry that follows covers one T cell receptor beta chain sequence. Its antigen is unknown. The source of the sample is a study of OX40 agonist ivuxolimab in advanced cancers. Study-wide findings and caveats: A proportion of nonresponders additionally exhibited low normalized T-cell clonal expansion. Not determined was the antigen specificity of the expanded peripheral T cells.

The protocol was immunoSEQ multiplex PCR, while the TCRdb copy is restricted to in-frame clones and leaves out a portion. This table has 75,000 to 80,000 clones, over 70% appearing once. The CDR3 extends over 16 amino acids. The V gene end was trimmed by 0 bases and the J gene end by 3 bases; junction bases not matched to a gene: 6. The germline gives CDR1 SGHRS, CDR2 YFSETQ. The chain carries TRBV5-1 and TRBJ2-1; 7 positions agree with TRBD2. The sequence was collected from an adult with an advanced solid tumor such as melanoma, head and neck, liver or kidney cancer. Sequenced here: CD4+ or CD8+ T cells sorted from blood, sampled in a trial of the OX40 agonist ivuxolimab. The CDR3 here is CASSLGSSGNYNEQFF. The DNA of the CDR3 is TGCGCCAGCAGCTTGGGGTCTAGCGGCAACTACAATGAGCAGTTCTTC.